The 32 T cell receptor beta chains below all came from one sample that was sequenced in a study of post-analysis software for immune sequencing data. The study, taken as a whole, reports: Relative to controls, patients had about 5 TRBV segments at higher frequency, with TRBV5-6, TRBV5-1 and TRBV20-1 among these.

cDNA libraries for TCR beta contained unique molecular identifiers. TCRdb called the PCR reads again in MiXCR, with one record for every CDR3 protein. The table records roughly 670,000 distinct CDR3 sequences, around 60% of them present only once. These TCRs' antigens remain unknown. Input material: blood. These receptors all come from a girl aged 2-9 years with multiple sclerosis.

The J gene is TRBJ1-2, the V gene TRBV9; D is uncertain. Germline V gives CDR1 SGDLS, CDR2 YYNGEE. The CDR3 totals 17 residues. The V and J ends lost 2 bases and 0 bases respectively, with 17 bases between them. The CDR3 loop is CASSVDPRGDSNYGYTF. The DNA for the CDR3 is TGTGCCAGCAGCGTTGACCCCCGTGGGGATTCTAACTATGGCTACACCTTC.

This clonotype was seen only a few times. The gene calls are TRBV20-1 and TRBJ2-3, with 10 bases matching TRBD2. With V trimmed by 5 bases and J by 5 bases, 10 bases remained unmatched. Per the germline V gene, CDR1 is DFQATT and CDR2 is SNEGSKA (reference sequence). The CDR3 is made up of 15 amino acids. The CDR3 region has the DNA TGCAGTGCTCTACTCCAGCGGGGGGGTAAAGATACGCAGTATTTT. Its translation: CSALLQRGGKDTQYF.

This chain uses TRBV6-5 with TRBJ2-1; TRBD1 matches at 12 bases. From germline, CDR1 is MNHEY and CDR2 SVGAGI. J was trimmed by 1 base and V by 0 bases; bases with no gene match: 10. CDR3 length: 20 amino acids. The chain's CDR3 is CASSYSRGTGGSWSYNEQFF. In DNA form, the CDR3 reads TGTGCCAGCAGTTACTCGAGAGGGACAGGGGGCTCATGGTCCTACAATGAGCAGTTCTTC.

This clonotype was detected only a few times. The V gene is TRBV5-5, the J gene TRBJ2-1; 9 bases align to TRBD2. Germline-derived CDR1 and CDR2 are SGHKS and YYEKEE (reference sequence). CDR3 size: 15 residues. With V trimmed by 4 bases and J by 4 bases, 6 bases remained unmatched. CDR3 loop: CASSPRSGRYNEQFF. In DNA form, the CDR3 reads TGTGCCAGCAGCCCTAGGAGCGGGAGGTACAATGAGCAGTTCTTC.

This clonotype was counted only a few times. The chain combines TRBV20-1 with TRBJ2-7; D remains ambiguous. With 3 bases removed from V and 3 bases from J, the gap between germline ends came to 12 bases. Germline-derived CDR1 and CDR2 are DFQATT and SNEGSKA (reference sequence). This CDR3 is built from 13 residues. DNA of the CDR3: TGCAGTGCTAGGGCCACCGACGGCTACGAGCAGTACTTC. It codes for CSARATDGYEQYF.

This clonotype occurred once. The genes are TRBV7-6 and TRBJ2-1; 15 bases fit TRBD2. With the DNA end fitting TRBJ2-7 better, the J assignment may be wrong. CDR3 length: 17 amino acids. Per the germline V gene, CDR1 is SGHVS and CDR2 is FNYEAQ. The CDR3 sequence is CASSPGVGLAGGREQYF. The CDR3, as DNA: TGTGCCAGCAGCCCAGGGGTGGGACTAGCGGGAGGTCGCGAGCAGTACTTC.

This sequence joins TRBV2 and TRBJ1-5, with D maybe TRBD1 (6 bases). CDR1 and CDR2 from the germline V gene are SNHLY and FYNNEI. CDR3 size: 15 residues. Trimming left V 7 bases short and J 1 base short, with 14 bases between. As DNA, the CDR3 is TGTGCCAGCACCGAAGGGGGAACGAGCAATCAGCCCCAGCATTTT. This codes for CASTEGGTSNQPQHF.

The chain employs TRBV24-1 and TRBJ2-3; D may be TRBD2 (5 bases). The V end was cut by 5 bases, the J end by 2 bases, with 10 bases between. Germline CDR1 and CDR2: KGHDR and SFDVKD. The CDR3 length is 14 residues. The CDR3 sequence is CATSGVGVTDTQYF. Here the CDR3 DNA reads TGTGCCACCAGTGGGGTGGGAGTCACAGATACGCAGTATTTT.

This clonotype was detected a few times. The chain has TRBV7-2 and TRBJ2-1, with D unclear. Germline V lookup: CDR1 SGHTA, CDR2 FQGNSA. V was clipped by 2 bases and J by 8 bases, with 16 bases between them. The CDR3 has 15 residues. The CDR3 loop is CASSLISQTGYEQFF. The CDR3 region has the DNA TGTGCCAGCAGCTTAATATCCCAGACCGGGTATGAGCAGTTCTTC.

V is TRBV25-1 and J is TRBJ2-5; TRBD2 matches 10 bases. The CDR3 contains 17 residues. Germline CDR1 MGHDK, CDR2 SYGVNS. Losses at the gene ends were 3 bases for V and 3 bases for J; bases not matched to a gene: 10. Here the CDR3 DNA reads TGTGCCAGCAGTGATTCTAGCGGGGGCCCCGAGGAAGAGACCCAGTACTTC. Its translation is CASSDSSGGPEEETQYF.

In its sample, this clonotype was seen a few times. The J gene is TRBJ2-7, the V gene TRBV12-3 or TRBV12-4; TRBD2 aligns across 9 bases. The V and J ends lost 5 bases and 6 bases, in that order; junction bases with no gene match: 11. The CDR3 extends over 15 amino acids. CDR3 residues: CASSPRKIAGVEQYF. The DNA for the CDR3 is TGTGCCAGCAGTCCTCGTAAGATAGCGGGAGTCGAGCAGTACTTC.

This chain uses TRBV29-1 with TRBJ2-1; tentative D call: TRBD2 (6 bases). The CDR3 is 14 amino acids. With 8 bases removed from V and 12 bases from J, the gap between germline ends came to 26 bases. Germline CDR1 and CDR2: SQVTM and ANQGSEA. CDR3 sequence (DNA): TGCAGCTTAGCCGGGACGGCGGTGGGGGGTGGGCAGTTCTTC. Translating it yields CSLAGTAVGGGQFF.

This chain links TRBV7-6 with TRBJ2-3; 7 nucleotides match TRBD2. The CDR3 extends over 20 amino acids. With V trimmed by 2 bases and J by 1 base, 18 bases remained unmatched. Germline V gene lookup returns CDR1 SGHVS and CDR2 FNYEAQ. CDR3 in amino acids: CASSLQPRGERESGTDTQYF. The CDR3 nucleotides are TGTGCCAGCAGCTTACAACCACGGGGGGAAAGGGAATCTGGCACAGATACGCAGTATTTT. The full variable domain, its missing parts supplied by reference TRBV7-6 and TRBJ2-3, is GAGVSQSPRYKVTKRGQDVALRCDPISGHVSLYWYRQALGQGPEFLTYFNYEAQQDKSGLPNDRFSAERPEGSISTLTIQRTEQRDSAMYRCASSLQPRGERESGTDTQYFGPGTRLTVL.

J is TRBJ2-1 and V is TRBV12-3 or TRBV12-4, with TRBD2 identical over 15 bases. This CDR3 spans 23 amino acids. Trimming cost V 3 bases and J 0 bases; bases outside gene matches: 18. The CDR3, as DNA: TGTGCCAGCAGTTTTGGGACCTCCAATTCCGGACTAGCGGGAGGGAGCTCCTACAATGAGCAGTTCTTC. It codes for CASSFGTSNSGLAGGSSYNEQFF.

The chain uses TRBV25-1 and TRBJ2-7; TRBD2 aligns across 8 bases. CDR3 size: 16 residues. The V and J ends lost 5 bases and 4 bases, in that order; junction bases with no gene match: 13. CDR1 is MGHDK and CDR2 is SYGVNS in the germline V gene. CDR3 sequence reads: CASSPRPGTRQYEQYF. The DNA for the CDR3 is TGTGCCAGCAGTCCCCGCCCCGGGACTAGACAATACGAGCAGTACTTC.

The chain couples TRBV30 to TRBJ1-1; D is unresolved. The germline CDR1 and CDR2 sequences are GTSNPN and SVGIG (reference sequence). The CDR3 totals 13 residues. V was shortened by 4 bases and J by 1 base, with 10 bases between the two germline ends. As DNA, the CDR3 is TGTGCCTGGAAGGTCGGGAAGAACACTGAAGCTTTCTTT. Translated, it gives CAWKVGKNTEAFF.

The chain recombines TRBV7-2 with TRBJ1-5, with a possible D match to TRBD1 (5 bases). CDR3 length equals 15 residues. Germline V gene lookup returns CDR1 SGHTA and CDR2 FQGNSA. V lost 6 bases to trimming and J lost 4 bases, with 16 bases between them. The DNA of the CDR3 is TGTGCCAGCAGTCCAGTACAGGCTACAAATCAGCCCCAGCATTTT. It specifies CASSPVQATNQPQHF.

The J gene is TRBJ1-1, the V gene TRBV20-1, with D hard to call. This CDR3 spans 13 amino acids. Germline CDR1 and CDR2: DFQATT and SNEGSKA (reference sequence). CDR3 in amino acids: CSASEGSNTEAFF. The CDR3 DNA reads TGCAGCGCTTCGGAGGGATCGAACACTGAAGCTTTCTTT.

The V gene is TRBV3-1, the J gene TRBJ1-2; 7 nucleotides agree with TRBD1. V shed 4 bases, J shed 6 bases, and the junction held 5 bases outside the gene matches. CDR3 size: 13 residues. Germline assignment: CDR1 LGHDT and CDR2 YNNKEL (reference sequence). CDR3 sequence: CASSLTGDDGYTF. DNA for the CDR3: TGTGCCAGCAGCCTAACAGGGGACGATGGCTACACCTTC. The full variable domain, completed using reference TRBV3-1 and TRBJ1-2, is DTAVSQTPKYLVTQMGNDKSIKCEQNLGHDTMYWYKQDSKKFLKIMFSYNNKELIINETVPNRFSPKSPDKAHLNLHINSLELGDSAVYFCASSLTGDDGYTFGSGTRLTVV.

The chain combines TRBV6-6 with TRBJ2-5; 11 positions agree with TRBD1. Looked up from germline, CDR1 is MNHNY and CDR2 is SVGAGI (reference sequence). The CDR3 is 15 amino acids. V was clipped by 4 bases and J by 5 bases; unmatched bases: 6. The CDR3 sequence is CASSSWTGGGETQYF. The CDR3 DNA reads as TGTGCCAGCAGTTCCTGGACAGGGGGCGGGGAGACCCAGTACTTC.

This chain links TRBV3-1 with TRBJ2-1; no reliable D call. V was shortened by 0 bases and J by 10 bases, with 7 bases between the two germline ends. Germline V lookup: CDR1 LGHDT, CDR2 YNNKEL (reference sequence). The CDR3 sequence is 12 residues long. The CDR3 reads CASSQDGREQFF. The CDR3 coding sequence is TGTGCCAGCAGCCAAGATGGCAGAGAGCAGTTCTTC.

The chain recombines TRBV5-1 with TRBJ2-1; a weak D match, TRBD2 (6 bases). The CDR3 contains 15 residues. Trimming shortened V by 7 bases and J by 2 bases, and 16 bases separated the two germline ends. Germline V gene data show CDR1 as SGHRS and CDR2 as YFSETQ. The CDR3 DNA reads as TGCGCCAGCTGCCCGGGGGTGGGAGCCTACAATGAGCAGTTCTTC. This translates into CASCPGVGAYNEQFF.

This CDR3 reads CASSPGTSRFF. In DNA, the CDR3 is TGTGCCAGCAGCCCCGGGACTAGTCGGTTCTTC. The chain combines TRBV2 with TRBJ2-1; 8 bases fit TRBD2. V dropped 6 bases and J dropped 15; count of bases not matched to a gene: 7. CDR1 is SNHLY and CDR2 is FYNNEI in the germline V gene. The CDR3 is 11 residues long.

This chain connects TRBV15 to TRBJ2-1; 13 nucleotides line up with TRBD2. The CDR3 covers 16 residues. J lost 8 bases, V lost 1 base, and 5 bases had no gene match. In germline, CDR1 is LNHNV, CDR2 YYDKDF (reference sequence). CDR3 bases: TGTGCCACCAGCAGAGGACTGGGACTAGCGGGACATGAGCAGTTCTTC. Protein sequence: CATSRGLGLAGHEQFF.

The chain links TRBV29-1 to TRBJ1-2; the D gene is possibly TRBD1 (5 bases). Germline CDR1 is SQVTM and CDR2 is ANQGSEA. V was cut by 4 bases and J by 1 base, with 16 bases left in between. There are 15 residues in the CDR3. The CDR3, as DNA: TGCAGCGTTGGGCGGCGGGACGGAGATAACTATGGCTACACCTTC. As protein: CSVGRRDGDNYGYTF.

The chain has TRBV29-1 and TRBJ2-7, with TRBD1 matching over 8 bases. The CDR3 has 16 amino acids. Germline V CDR1 and CDR2: SQVTM, ANQGSEA. J was trimmed by 3 bases and V by 4 bases; bases with no gene match: 14. The CDR3 coding sequence is TGCAGCGTTGGGTCGTCGAGACAGGGGATGAGCTACGAGCAGTACTTC. Translating it yields CSVGSSRQGMSYEQYF.

This clonotype was detected only a few times. J is TRBJ2-1 and V is TRBV5-1; TRBD2 agrees at 13 bases. This CDR3 is built from 18 residues. Germline CDR1 is SGHRS and CDR2 is YFSETQ. V shed 0 bases, J shed 5 bases, and the junction held 8 bases outside the gene matches. CDR3 residues: CASSLGLAGGNRNNEQFF. The CDR3 nucleotides are TGCGCCAGCAGCTTGGGACTAGCGGGAGGTAACCGTAACAATGAGCAGTTCTTC.

The chain is built from TRBV5-1 and TRBJ2-7; 7 bases map to TRBD1. CDR1 SGHRS and CDR2 YFSETQ come from the germline V gene. This CDR3 spans 12 amino acids. The J segment lost 12 bases and the V segment lost 0 bases, leaving 6 bases of the junction unmatched. Here the CDR3 reads CASSLAQGWGYF. As DNA, the CDR3 is TGCGCCAGCAGCTTGGCACAGGGGTGGGGGTACTTC.

The chain employs TRBV7-9 and TRBJ2-7; TRBD1 might be the D (5 bases). The J call may not be correct, given that the DNA end is closer to TRBJ2-4. Germline V gene sequence: CDR1 SEHNR, CDR2 FQNEAQ (reference sequence). The CDR3 is made up of 14 amino acids. CDR3 region: CASSLARAANIQYF. CDR3 bases: TGTGCCAGCAGCTTAGCCAGGGCCGCGAACATTCAGTACTTC.

The chain couples TRBV12-3 or TRBV12-4 to TRBJ2-2; D may be TRBD1 (6 bases). Deletions cut 5 bases from V and 1 base from J, with 20 bases between. The CDR3 extends over 18 amino acids. CDR3 bases: TGTGCCAGCAGTCCCCGTCCCGGGACATACGGGAACACCGGGGAGCTGTTTTTT. As protein: CASSPRPGTYGNTGELFF.

The rearrangement joins TRBV24-1 to TRBJ1-1, with D perhaps TRBD1 (6 bases). The CDR3 is made up of 15 amino acids. From germline, CDR1 is KGHDR and CDR2 SFDVKD. V shed 7 bases and J shed 7 bases, with 21 bases lying between them. CDR3 region: CATRGEDRTRIEAFF. The CDR3 nucleotides are TGTGCCACCAGGGGGGAGGACAGAACAAGAATTGAAGCTTTCTTT.

V and J are TRBV11-3 and TRBJ1-1; possibly TRBD1 for D (5 bases). V was trimmed by 3 bases and J by 1 base, leaving 12 bases between them. The CDR3 is made up of 15 amino acids. Germline CDR1 reads SGHNT; CDR2 reads YENEEA. CDR3 DNA: TGTGCCAGCAGCTTTTCCCCGGGACCGAACACTGAAGCTTTCTTT. Translated, it gives CASSFSPGPNTEAFF.